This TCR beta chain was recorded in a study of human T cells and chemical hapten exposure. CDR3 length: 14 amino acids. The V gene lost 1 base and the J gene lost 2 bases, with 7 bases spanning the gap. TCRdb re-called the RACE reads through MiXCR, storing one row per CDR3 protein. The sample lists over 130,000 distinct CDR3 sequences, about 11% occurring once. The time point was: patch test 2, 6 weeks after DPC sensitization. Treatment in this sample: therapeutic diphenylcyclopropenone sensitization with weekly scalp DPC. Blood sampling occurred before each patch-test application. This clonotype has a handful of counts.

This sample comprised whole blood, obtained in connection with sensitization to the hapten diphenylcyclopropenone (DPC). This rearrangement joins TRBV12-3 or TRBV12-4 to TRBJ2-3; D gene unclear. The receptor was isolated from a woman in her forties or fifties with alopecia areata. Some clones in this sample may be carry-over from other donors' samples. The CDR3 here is CASSLEAATDTQYF. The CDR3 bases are TGTGCCAGCAGTTTAGAAGCAGCCACAGATACGCAGTATTTT.